This T cell receptor (beta chain) is drawn from a study of shared clonotypes between healthy human individuals. This clone was observed a single time. What it binds is not known. Selected positively for CCR7 and CD45RO-negative, naive CD8 cells excluded terminally differentiated effector memory CD45RA+ cells. Repertoires were generated with immunoSEQ multiplex PCR, while TCRdb's copy carries only in-frame clones and drops some. The data hold hundreds of thousands of clones, with more than 85% observed a single time. V lost 1 base, J lost 2 bases, and 14 bases stayed unmatched. Looked up from germline, CDR1 is PRHDT and CDR2 is FYEKMQ (reference sequence). This CDR3 comprises 19 residues. Findings and caveats of the study: For naive CD4 cells, roughly 5.5% of clonotypes were shared across a handful of donors.

What was sequenced was naive CD8+ T cells sorted from blood. The rearrangement joins TRBV13 to TRBJ1-5; 7 bases are a match to TRBD1. This TCR was recovered from a young man in good health. CDR3 loop: CASSLEGGRGGLGNQPQHF. The DNA of the CDR3 is TGTGCCAGCAGCTTAGAAGGCGGCAGGGGGGGACTGGGCAATCAGCCCCAGCATTTT. Based on the CDR3 plus reference TRBV13 and TRBJ1-5, the full variable domain is AAGVIQSPRHLIKEKRETATLKCYPIPRHDTVYWYQQGPGQDPQFLISFYEKMQSDKGSIPDRFSAQQFSDYHSELNMSSLELGDSALYFCASSLEGGRGGLGNQPQHFGDGTRLSIL.